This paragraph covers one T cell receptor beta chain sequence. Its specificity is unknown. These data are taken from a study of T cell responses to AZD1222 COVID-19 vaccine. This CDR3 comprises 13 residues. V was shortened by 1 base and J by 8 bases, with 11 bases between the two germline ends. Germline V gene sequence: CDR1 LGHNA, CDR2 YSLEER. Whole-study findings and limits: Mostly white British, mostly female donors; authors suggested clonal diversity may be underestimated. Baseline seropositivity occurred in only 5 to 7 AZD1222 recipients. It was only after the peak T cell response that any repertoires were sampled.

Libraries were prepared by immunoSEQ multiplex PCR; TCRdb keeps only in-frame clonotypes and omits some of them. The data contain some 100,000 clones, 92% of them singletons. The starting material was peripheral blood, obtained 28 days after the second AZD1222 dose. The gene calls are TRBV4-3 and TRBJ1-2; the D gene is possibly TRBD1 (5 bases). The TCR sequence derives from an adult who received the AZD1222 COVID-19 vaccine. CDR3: CASSQGAGRGYTF. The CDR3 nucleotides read TGCGCCAGCAGCCAAGGGGCAGGGCGCGGCTACACCTTC.